This T cell receptor beta chain came from a study of STAT3 mutations in large granular lymphocyte leukemia. Overall study context: Roughly half of the longitudinally sequenced T-LGLL patients carried detectable canonical activating STAT3 mutations. Around two fifths of treated T-LGLL patients showed hematologic response to immunosuppression.

Study findings and constraints: At least one immunodominant TCR beta clonotype appeared in every T-cell large granular lymphocyte leukemia patient. In about 30% of the 18 patients, new TCR clonotypes emerged after therapy. Clonal expansion was inferred from samples taken at other timepoints.

This CDR3 has 13 amino acids. Germline V gene data show CDR1 as MNHEY and CDR2 as SMNVEV (reference sequence). The V gene lost 7 bases and the J gene lost 8 bases, with 15 bases spanning the gap. Assay: immunoSEQ multiplex PCR; the TCRdb copy retains only in-frame clones and omits some. Of some 28,000 clones detected, over 65% appear once; the ten largest clones hold 30%. A note on this clone: Its antigen remains unknown.

Sequenced input: peripheral blood mononuclear cells. The V call is TRBV27, the J call TRBJ2-1; TRBD1 or TRBD2 may be the D gene (5 bases each). This TCR was sampled from a woman aged 45-65 years with T-cell large granular lymphocyte leukemia. Some clones in this sample may be carry-over from other donors' samples. The CDR3 loop reads CASTPPGRDEQFF. The CDR3 DNA follows: TGTGCCAGCACCCCACCGGGGCGCGATGAGCAGTTCTTC.